Below, 18 T cell receptor beta chains from the same sample are listed, as sequenced in a study of hypomethylating agent response in myelodysplastic syndrome. Some clones are missing from TCRdb's copy, which holds only in-frame ones; the method was immunoSEQ multiplex PCR. In the table there are roughly 4,600 clones, approximately 78% of which are singletons. Sequencing was performed on bone marrow, taken before or after starting hypomethylating agent treatment for myelodysplastic syndrome (not recorded which). All receptors come from a human donor with myelodysplastic syndrome.

The chain carries TRBV7-9 and TRBJ2-3; no clear D. V was trimmed by 0 bases and J by 5 bases, leaving 6 bases between them. This CDR3 is built from 13 residues. Germline V gene data show CDR1 as SEHNR and CDR2 as FQNEAQ (reference sequence). CDR3 sequence (DNA): TGTGCCAGCAGCTTAGCGGGTGTAGATACGCAGTATTTT. It is translated as CASSLAGVDTQYF.

V usage is TRBV7-2 and J usage is TRBJ1-1; D possibly corresponds to TRBD1 (5 bases). Trimming took 0 bases from V and 0 from J, leaving 11 bases between them. CDR3 length: 16 amino acids. In germline, CDR1 is SGHTA, CDR2 FQGNSA. CDR3 sequence (DNA): TGTGCCAGCAGCTTAGCCAGACAGACTTTGAACACTGAAGCTTTCTTT. It encodes CASSLARQTLNTEAFF.

The chain carries TRBV7-5 and TRBJ2-2; TRBD1 reflects the table's D call only, with no check against the DNA. TRBV7-5 represents a pseudogene. The CDR3 has 16 amino acids. CDR3 amino acids: CARSRPGTGDTGELFF. In DNA form, the CDR3 reads TGTGCCAGAAGCCGACCCGGGACAGGGGACACCGGGGAGCTGTTTTTT.

This chain joins TRBV5-1 and TRBJ2-2; 9 nucleotides line up with TRBD1. The CDR3 length is 21 residues. V lost 2 bases to trimming and J lost 0 bases; unmatched junction nucleotides: 17. Germline assignment: CDR1 SGHRS and CDR2 YFSETQ. CDR3 nucleotides: TGCGCCAGCAGCTTAGAAAGGGACAGGGTACCTCTCTTCGCGAACACCGGGGAGCTGTTTTTT. This translates into CASSLERDRVPLFANTGELFF.

V is TRBV7-2 and J is TRBJ2-2, with D hard to call. V lost 1 base, J lost 8 bases, and 5 bases lay in between. The CDR3 runs 12 residues. Germline V gene lookup returns CDR1 SGHTA and CDR2 FQGNSA. CDR3: CASSLGAGELFF. In nucleotides, the CDR3 is TGTGCCAGCAGCTTAGGTGCGGGGGAGCTGTTTTTT.

This chain joins TRBV6-1 and TRBJ2-3; no clear D gene. Looked up from germline, CDR1 is MNHNS and CDR2 is SASEGT. The CDR3 is 13 amino acids. Trimming stripped 8 bases from V and 1 base from J, with 10 bases between. The chain's CDR3 is CASGGQRTDTQYF. Written as DNA, the CDR3 is TGTGCCAGCGGTGGGCAGCGCACAGATACGCAGTATTTT.

The chain couples TRBV29-1 to TRBJ1-2; 9 bases are a match to TRBD1. The V gene's germline CDR1 is SQVTM and CDR2 ANQGSEA. This CDR3 region has 14 residues. The ends lost 7 bases at V and 1 base at J; junction bases unmatched: 7. CDR3 residues: CSAGPGQGNYGYTF. CDR3 nucleotide sequence: TGCAGCGCCGGGCCGGGACAGGGTAACTATGGCTACACCTTC.

This clone was recorded only once. The V gene is TRBV4-3, the J gene TRBJ1-5; D might be TRBD1 (5 bases). The CDR3 runs to 15 residues. Per the germline V gene, CDR1 is LGHNA and CDR2 is YSLEER. Trimming took 0 bases from V and 7 from J, leaving 13 bases between them. The CDR3 here is CASSQDLGTGQPQHF. DNA of the CDR3: TGCGCCAGCAGCCAAGATCTGGGGACGGGGCAGCCCCAGCATTTT.

The V and J genes are TRBV19 and TRBJ1-2, with 7 nucleotides matching TRBD1. The CDR3 is 13 amino acids. Germline lookup yields CDR1 LNHDA and CDR2 SQIVND (reference sequence). Trimming took 7 bases from V and 6 from J; bases not matched to a gene: 8. CDR3 loop: CASMGIRGNGYTF. As DNA, the CDR3 is TGTGCCAGTATGGGTATCAGGGGGAATGGCTACACCTTC.

V is TRBV4-3 and J is TRBJ2-7; TRBD1 aligns across 9 bases. The CDR3 loop spans 15 amino acids. V dropped 4 bases and J dropped 2; count of bases not matched to a gene: 6. The germline CDR1 and CDR2 sequences are LGHNA and YSLEER. The CDR3 DNA is TGCGCCAGCAGCCCCGGGACAGGGCTGACCTACGAGCAGTACTTC. The encoded protein is CASSPGTGLTYEQYF.

The chain carries TRBV25-1 and TRBJ2-2; D is ambiguous. V lost 7 bases and J 4 bases, leaving 13 bases between the germline ends. The length of the CDR3 is 14 residues. Per the germline V gene, CDR1 is MGHDK and CDR2 is SYGVNS. Here the CDR3 DNA reads TGTGCCAGCACCCTTGGGATTACCACCGGGGAGCTGTTTTTT. It codes for CASTLGITTGELFF.

By sample fraction, this clone is medium-sized. The chain joins TRBV11-2 to TRBJ2-1, with 9 bases lining up with TRBD2. This CDR3 spans 16 amino acids. Losses at the gene ends were 1 base for V and 3 bases for J; bases not matched to a gene: 4. Germline CDR1 and CDR2: SGHAT and FQNNGV. CDR3: CASSLALAGGYNEQFF. In DNA form, the CDR3 reads TGTGCCAGCAGCTTAGCACTAGCGGGCGGCTACAATGAGCAGTTCTTC.

The chain carries TRBV6-6 and TRBJ1-2, with 7 bases fitting TRBD1. Germline values: CDR1 MNHNY, CDR2 SVGAGI (reference sequence). J gave up 0 bases and V 7 bases, and 5 bases lay outside the gene matches. This CDR3 has 14 amino acids. As DNA, the CDR3 is TGTGCCAGCACCTGGGACAGCACTAACTATGGCTACACCTTC. This gives the protein CASTWDSTNYGYTF.

This rearrangement joins TRBV2 to TRBJ2-5; 7 bases are a match to TRBD2. The CDR3 is 16 residues long. The ends lost 7 bases at V and 1 base at J; junction bases unmatched: 12. Germline V gene data show CDR1 as SNHLY and CDR2 as FYNNEI. The CDR3 nucleotides are TGTGCCAGCACTGAGGAAAGGGCTAGCGGCCAAGAGACCCAGTACTTC. Its protein is CASTEERASGQETQYF.

The chain recombines TRBV4-3 with TRBJ2-1, with TRBD2 identical over 14 bases. The CDR3 covers 15 residues. Germline V CDR1 and CDR2: LGHNA, YSLEER. Unmatched junction bases numbered 6, after V lost 0 bases and J lost 14 bases. CDR3: CASSQDRLAGGVKFF. CDR3 nucleotide sequence: TGCGCCAGCAGCCAAGACCGACTAGCGGGAGGGGTTAAGTTCTTC.

This sequence joins TRBV6-6 and TRBJ2-7, with D perhaps TRBD1 or TRBD2 (5 bases each). The CDR3 runs to 14 residues. Germline V lookup: CDR1 MNHNY, CDR2 SVGAGI (reference sequence). V lost 10 bases and J lost 2, with 18 bases in between. CDR3 bases: TGTGCCACCCAGTTAAGGGACGGACCCTACGAGCAGTACTTC. This gives the protein CATQLRDGPYEQYF.

This clone was seen a few times. The chain links TRBV7-7 to TRBJ2-1; D is uncertain. The CDR3 contains 13 residues. V lost 3 bases to trimming and J lost 8 bases, with 11 bases between them. Germline CDR1 and CDR2: SSHAT and FNYEAQ (reference sequence). CDR3 bases: TGTGCCAGCAGCTTCCAGGTTGATGATGAGCAGTTCTTC. Protein product: CASSFQVDDEQFF.

A single count supports this clone. The chain joins TRBV28 to TRBJ2-7; D remains unclear. Germline V gives CDR1 MDHEN, CDR2 SYDVKM. The CDR3 is made up of 12 amino acids. Trimming removed 2 bases from V and 6 bases from J, with 8 bases in between. Here the CDR3 DNA reads TGTGCCAGCAGTTTACGGGTGGGCGAGCAGTACTTC. Its protein product is CASSLRVGEQYF. The entire variable domain, with the rest obtained from reference TRBV28 and TRBJ2-7, is as follows: DVKVTQSSRYLVKRTGEKVFLECVQDMDHENMFWYRQDPGLGLRLIYFSYDVKMKEKGDIPEGYSVSREKKERFSLILESASTNQTSMYLCASSLRVGEQYFGPGTRLTVT.